This TCR beta chain came from a study of T-cell memory formation after mild COVID-19. Whole-study findings and limits: In pre-infection memory, a portion of responding clones appeared, which suggested that cross-reactive memory joined.

This CDR3 spans 13 amino acids. Germline CDR1 is SQVTM and CDR2 is ANQGSEA. Trimming pared 7 bases from V and 3 bases from J, leaving 16 bases between. Comment on this clonotype: Its antigen is as yet unknown.

TCRdb called the 5' RACE reads again in MiXCR, with one record for every CDR3 protein. The table lists fewer than 250,000 distinct CDR3 sequences, approximately 15% of them singletons. Sequenced input: PBMCs or a T cell subset sorted from them (not recorded which). This TCR came from an adult woman who had mild COVID-19 (a few samples of this study predate the infection). Cell type and time point are not known. This chain joins TRBV29-1 and TRBJ2-7, with D possibly being TRBD2 (7 bases). CDR3 in DNA: TGCAGCGCATCCCCGGGGGGCTACTACGAGCAGTACTTC. Protein sequence: CSASPGGYYEQYF.